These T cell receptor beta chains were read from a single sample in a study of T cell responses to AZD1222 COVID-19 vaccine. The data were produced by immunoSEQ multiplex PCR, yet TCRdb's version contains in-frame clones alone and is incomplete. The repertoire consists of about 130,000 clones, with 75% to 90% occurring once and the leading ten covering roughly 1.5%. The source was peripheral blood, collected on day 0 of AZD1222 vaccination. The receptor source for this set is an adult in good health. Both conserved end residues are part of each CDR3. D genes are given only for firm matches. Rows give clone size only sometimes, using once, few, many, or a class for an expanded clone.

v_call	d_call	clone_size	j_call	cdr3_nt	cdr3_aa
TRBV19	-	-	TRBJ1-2	TGTGCCAGTAGGGGGGAGGTTGAGGGTCGGGGCGGCTACACCTTC	CASRGEVEGRGGYTF
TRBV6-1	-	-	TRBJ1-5	TGTGCCAGCAGTGAACGGGAGAATCAGCCCCAGCATTTT	CASSERENQPQHF
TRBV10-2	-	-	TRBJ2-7	TGCGCCAGCAGTGAGTCAAGAGCGTATGGCGGCTACGAGCAGTACTTC	CASSESRAYGGYEQYF
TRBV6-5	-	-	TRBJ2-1	TGTGCCAGCAGTACCGGACAACCACTGGGACAGTTCTTC	CASSTGQPLGQFF
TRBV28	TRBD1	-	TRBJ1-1	TGTGCCAGCAGTCGCCCGGGGACAGGGGAATCTGAAGCTTTCTTT	CASSRPGTGESEAFF
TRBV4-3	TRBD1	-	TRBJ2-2	TGCGCCAGCAGCCAAGCTCAGGGGGTTGGGGAGCTGTTTTTT	CASSQAQGVGELFF
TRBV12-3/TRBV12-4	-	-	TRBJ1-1	TGTGCCAGCAGACAAAACACTGAAGCTTTCTTT	CASRQNTEAFF
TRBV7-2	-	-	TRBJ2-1	TGTGCCAGCAGCTTAGCCTCGGGGACCTACAATGAGCAGTTCTTC	CASSLASGTYNEQFF
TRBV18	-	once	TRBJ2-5	TGTGCCAGCTCAGAACAAGAACGCCAATCGGGGGAGACCCAGTACTTC	CASSEQERQSGETQYF
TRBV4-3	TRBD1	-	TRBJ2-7	TGCGCCAGCAGCCAAGATAGGGACAGTCCTACGAGGGAGCAGTACTTC	CASSQDRDSPTREQYF
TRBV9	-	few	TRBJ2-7	TGTGCCAGCAGCGTAGAACCAACCCCTTACGAGCAGTACTTC	CASSVEPTPYEQYF
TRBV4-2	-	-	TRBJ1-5	TGTGCCAGCAGCCAAGATATGAAACCGGATCAGCCCCAGCATTTT	CASSQDMKPDQPQHF
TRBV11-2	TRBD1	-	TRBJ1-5	TGTGCCAGCAGTCGCGGACAGGGGTCACAGCCCCAGCATTTT	CASSRGQGSQPQHF
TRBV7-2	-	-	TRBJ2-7	TGTGCCAGCAGCTCCGGGACGGCAACCTACGAGCAGTACTTC	CASSSGTATYEQYF
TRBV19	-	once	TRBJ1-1	TGTGCCAGTAGTCTGTCACAGGGGAACACTGAAGCTTTCTTT	CASSLSQGNTEAFF
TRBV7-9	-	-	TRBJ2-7	TGTGCCAGCAGCCCGAGAGGCGAGCAGTACTTC	CASSPRGEQYF
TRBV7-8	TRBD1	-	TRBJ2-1	TGTGCCAGCAGCTTGAGGGACAGCTCGAGCTCCTACAATGAGCAGTTCTTC	CASSLRDSSSSYNEQFF
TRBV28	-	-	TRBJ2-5	TGTGCCAGCAGTGGTCCGGGGCAGACCCAGTACTTC	CASSGPGQTQYF
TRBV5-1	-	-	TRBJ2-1	TGCGCCAGCAGCTTCACAGACTCCTACAATGAGCAGTTCTTC	CASSFTDSYNEQFF
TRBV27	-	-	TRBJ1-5	TGTGCCAGCAATAGGGGTCCGCCCCAGCATTTT	CASNRGPPQHF
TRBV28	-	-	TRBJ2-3	TGTGCCAGCAGCCGGGGGCCTGGGGGGATCCAAGTTGATACGCAGTATTTT	CASSRGPGGIQVDTQYF
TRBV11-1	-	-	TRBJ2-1	TGTGCCAGCAGCCATGAGGGACACTACAATGAGCAGTTCTTC	CASSHEGHYNEQFF
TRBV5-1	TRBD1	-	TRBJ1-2	TGCGCCAGCAGCGCCCAGACAGGGGTAGACTATGGCTACACCTTC	CASSAQTGVDYGYTF
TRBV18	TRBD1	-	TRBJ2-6	TGTGCCAGCTCACCACGTCAGGGGGCTGGGGCCAACGTCCTGACTTTC	CASSPRQGAGANVLTF
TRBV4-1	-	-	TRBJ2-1	TGCGCCAGCAGCCAGGGCAGGGCGTACTTTAATGAGCAGTTCTTC	CASSQGRAYFNEQFF
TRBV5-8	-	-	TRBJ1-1	TGTGCCAGCAGCTTGGCCGGGTTCAACACTGAAGCTTTCTTT	CASSLAGFNTEAFF
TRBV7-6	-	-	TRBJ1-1	TGTGCCAGCAGCTTAGGGTCAATACGGGGGGTAGGGACTGAAGCTTTCTTT	CASSLGSIRGVGTEAFF
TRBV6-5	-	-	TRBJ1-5	TGTGCCAGCAGTTTTCTGCTCAATCAGCCCCAGCATTTT	CASSFLLNQPQHF
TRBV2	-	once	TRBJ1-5	TGTGCCAGCAGTGATCTCAGGGGTGGTGGCAATCAGCCCCAGCATTTT	CASSDLRGGGNQPQHF